The 20 T cell receptor beta chains in this list originate from one sample, sequenced in a study of blood T cell repertoires in COVID-19. Sequenced by immunoSEQ multiplex PCR; TCRdb stores in-frame clones only, minus some. The table includes about 210,000 clones, 83% detected once. Sequencing was carried out using peripheral blood. The receptors derive from a man aged 50-59 years with active or convalescent COVID-19.

The rearrangement uses TRBV7-9 and TRBJ1-1, with D possibly TRBD1 on 5 matching bases. This CDR3 region has 14 residues. Germline values: CDR1 SEHNR, CDR2 FQNEAQ (reference sequence). The V and J ends lost 2 bases and 5 bases respectively, with 12 bases between them. The CDR3: CASSLSQGETEAFF. The CDR3 DNA follows: TGTGCCAGCAGCTTATCCCAGGGTGAAACTGAAGCTTTCTTT.

V usage is TRBV11-1 and J usage is TRBJ1-1; D call uncertain. The CDR3 consists of 13 residues. The V end lost 4 bases, the J end lost 3 bases, and 9 bases lay between the germline ends. Germline CDR1 SGHAT, CDR2 FQDESV (reference sequence). Written as DNA, the CDR3 is TGTGCCAGCAGCTATCACCGGGACACTGAAGCTTTCTTT. This sequence encodes CASSYHRDTEAFF.

V and J are TRBV4-1 and TRBJ2-7, with a possible D match to TRBD2 (6 bases). Germline V gene data show CDR1 as MGHRA and CDR2 as YSYEKL. V shed 1 base and J shed 0 bases, with 10 bases lying between them. The CDR3 sequence is 15 residues long. The CDR3 loop reads CASSQVGGNSYEQYF. The DNA of the CDR3 is TGCGCCAGCAGCCAAGTAGGAGGGAACTCCTACGAGCAGTACTTC.

The chain uses TRBV11-2 and TRBJ1-2; D not certain. Germline V gene sequence: CDR1 SGHAT, CDR2 FQNNGV. CDR3 size: 13 residues. Trimming stripped 5 bases from V and 8 bases from J, with 15 bases between. The CDR3 loop is CASSLPKPGGYTF. In DNA, the CDR3 is TGTGCCAGCAGCCTCCCGAAGCCAGGCGGCTACACCTTC.

The chain carries TRBV28 and TRBJ1-2, with D tentatively TRBD1 (5 bases). V was cut by 5 bases and J by 4 bases, with 23 bases left in between. The CDR3 runs to 17 residues. Germline lookup yields CDR1 MDHEN and CDR2 SYDVKM. In DNA, the CDR3 is TGTGCCAGCAGTCAAACGCTTTACAGGCCCCTTACCTATGGCTACACCTTC. It codes for CASSQTLYRPLTYGYTF.

In its sample, this clone was seen a few times. This sequence joins TRBV7-8 and TRBJ2-7, with 7 bases matching TRBD1. Germline V gene sequence: CDR1 SGHVS, CDR2 FQNEAQ. V was clipped by 1 base and J by 5 bases; unmatched bases: 8. The CDR3 loop spans 15 amino acids. In DNA, the CDR3 is TGTGCCAGCAGCTTAGAGGACAGGCCCATCGACGAGCAGTACTTC. It encodes CASSLEDRPIDEQYF.

This chain uses TRBV6-6 with TRBJ2-5; maybe TRBD2 (5 bases). The CDR3 consists of 13 residues. Trimming took off 5 bases at V and 2 bases at J, with 9 bases between the two ends. Germline V lookup: CDR1 MNHNY, CDR2 SVGAGI (reference sequence). The CDR3 DNA reads TGTGCCAGCAGTCCGGACTTACAAGAGACCCAGTACTTC. The encoded protein is CASSPDLQETQYF.

V usage is TRBV5-4 and J usage is TRBJ2-1; 11 bases agree with TRBD2. The V segment lost 3 bases and the J segment 0 bases; nucleotides outside the gene matches: 2. Looked up from germline, CDR1 is SGHNT and CDR2 is YYREEE (reference sequence). The CDR3 loop spans 16 amino acids. CDR3 sequence reads: CASSYSGGASYNEQFF. CDR3 sequence (DNA): TGTGCCAGCAGCTATAGCGGGGGGGCCTCCTACAATGAGCAGTTCTTC.

The chain uses TRBV7-2 and TRBJ2-1, with TRBD2 identical over 7 bases. The CDR3 totals 15 residues. Trimming removed 1 base from V and 5 bases from J; junction bases left unmatched: 5. From germline, CDR1 is SGHTA and CDR2 FQGNSA. In DNA, the CDR3 is TGTGCCAGCAGCTTAGGGGTTGGGACTAACAATGAGCAGTTCTTC. As protein: CASSLGVGTNNEQFF.

The chain employs TRBV28 and TRBJ1-1, with D perhaps TRBD1 (5 bases). The CDR3 totals 14 residues. Trimming stripped 5 bases from V and 1 base from J, with 11 bases between. Germline CDR1 reads MDHEN; CDR2 reads SYDVKM. The CDR3 region has the DNA TGTGCCAGCAGTCCCGGGGGGGGGAACACTGAAGCTTTCTTT. It yields the protein CASSPGGGNTEAFF.

The V and J genes are TRBV7-2 and TRBJ1-1; D ambiguous. This CDR3 region has 14 residues. From germline, CDR1 is SGHTA and CDR2 FQGNSA. Trimming took off 3 bases at V and 0 bases at J, with 8 bases between the two ends. The CDR3 nucleotides are TGTGCCAGCAGCTTTAGTTCTTTGAACACTGAAGCTTTCTTT. It encodes CASSFSSLNTEAFF.

J is TRBJ1-4 and V is TRBV7-2; D uncertain. V lost 1 base to trimming and J lost 8 bases, with 14 bases between them. The CDR3 consists of 15 residues. CDR1 is SGHTA and CDR2 is FQGNSA in the germline V gene. The CDR3 DNA follows: TGTGCCAGCAGCTTAGAGGCCTGGGTGGGCGAAAAACTGTTTTTT. Protein: CASSLEAWVGEKLFF.

The chain carries TRBV6-1 and TRBJ2-1; TRBD1 aligns across 8 bases. This CDR3 spans 14 amino acids. The V segment lost 2 bases and the J segment 9 bases; nucleotides outside the gene matches: 6. Germline V CDR1 and CDR2: MNHNS, SASEGT. CDR3 nucleotide sequence: TGTGCCAGCAGTGAACAGGGGGCAGAGGGTGAGCAGTTCTTC. Translated, it gives CASSEQGAEGEQFF.

Points on this clone: Within the sample, other DNA sequences also encode this same CDR3. The genes are TRBV2 and TRBJ2-7; D is possibly TRBD1 (6 bases). Per the germline V gene, CDR1 is SNHLY and CDR2 is FYNNEI. Trimming took 1 base from V and 6 from J, leaving 7 bases between them. The CDR3 length is 12 residues. The chain's CDR3 is CASSEGRGEQYF. The CDR3 bases are TGTGCCAGCAGTGAAGGCAGGGGCGAGCAGTACTTC.

This clone has just one count. The chain recombines TRBV3-1 (or the pseudogene TRBV3-2) with TRBJ2-2; D perhaps matches TRBD1 (5 bases). The CDR3 runs 14 residues. Germline V gene lookup returns CDR1 LGHDT and CDR2 YNNKEL (reference sequence). The V gene lost 0 bases and the J gene lost 7 bases, with 9 bases spanning the gap. The CDR3 spells CASSQDGAVGELFF. The CDR3, as DNA: TGTGCCAGCAGCCAAGATGGGGCGGTCGGGGAGCTGTTTTTT.

The genes are TRBV29-1 and TRBJ1-1; D ambiguous. The CDR3 is made up of 13 amino acids. Germline V lookup: CDR1 SQVTM, CDR2 ANQGSEA. V dropped 5 bases and J dropped 7 bases, with 17 bases sitting between them. DNA for the CDR3: TGCAGCGTTTATAAGGGAGAAACCGGTGAAGCTTTCTTT. This encodes CSVYKGETGEAFF.

V gene TRBV6-5 combines with J gene TRBJ1-5; 10 bases map to TRBD1. The ends lost 5 bases at V and 2 bases at J; junction bases unmatched: 3. CDR3 length: 15 residues. Germline V CDR1 and CDR2: MNHEY, SVGAGI. The CDR3 DNA follows: TGTGCCAGCAGTCCCGGGACAGGGGGCAATCAGCCCCAGCATTTT. Its translation is CASSPGTGGNQPQHF.

The J gene is TRBJ2-2, the V gene TRBV2; TRBD2 matches at 8 bases. The CDR3 runs to 15 residues. The germline V gene encodes CDR1 SNHLY and CDR2 FYNNEI. Trimming cost V 2 bases and J 4 bases; bases outside gene matches: 3. This CDR3 is CASSERAGVTGELFF. CDR3 DNA: TGTGCCAGCAGTGAAAGAGCGGGAGTCACCGGGGAGCTGTTTTTT.

J is TRBJ2-7 and V is TRBV10-3; 9 nucleotides align to TRBD1. Germline V gene sequence: CDR1 ENHRY, CDR2 SYGVKD. The ends lost 3 bases at V and 3 bases at J; junction bases unmatched: 9. This CDR3 region has 16 residues. Here the CDR3 reads CAISDTKTGGFYEQYF. DNA for the CDR3: TGTGCCATCAGTGACACGAAGACAGGGGGATTCTACGAGCAGTACTTC.

The chain has TRBV4-3 and TRBJ2-7; 9 nucleotides agree with TRBD1. The CDR3 sequence is 13 residues long. The germline CDR1 and CDR2 sequences are LGHNA and YSLEER. The V gene end was trimmed by 4 bases and the J gene end by 6 bases; junction bases not matched to a gene: 4. CDR3 amino acids: CASSRDRDSEQYF. The CDR3, as DNA: TGCGCCAGCAGCCGGGACAGGGATAGCGAGCAGTACTTC.